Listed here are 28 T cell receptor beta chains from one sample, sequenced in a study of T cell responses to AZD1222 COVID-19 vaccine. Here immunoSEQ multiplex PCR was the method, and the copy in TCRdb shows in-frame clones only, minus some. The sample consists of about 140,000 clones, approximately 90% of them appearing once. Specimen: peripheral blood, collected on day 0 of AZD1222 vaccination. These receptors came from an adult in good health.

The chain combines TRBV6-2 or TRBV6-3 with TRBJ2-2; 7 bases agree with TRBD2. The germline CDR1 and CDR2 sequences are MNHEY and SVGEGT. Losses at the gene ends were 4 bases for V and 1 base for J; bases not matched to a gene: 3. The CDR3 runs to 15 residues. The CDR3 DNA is TGTGCCAGCAGTTGGGAGCGGGGGAACACCGGGGAGCTGTTTTTT. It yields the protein CASSWERGNTGELFF.

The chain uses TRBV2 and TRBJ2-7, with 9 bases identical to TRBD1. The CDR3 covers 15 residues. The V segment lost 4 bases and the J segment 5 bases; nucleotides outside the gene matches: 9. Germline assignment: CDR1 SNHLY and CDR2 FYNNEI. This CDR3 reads CASSGGTGIDDEQYF. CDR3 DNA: TGTGCCAGCAGTGGGGGGACAGGGATTGACGACGAGCAGTACTTC. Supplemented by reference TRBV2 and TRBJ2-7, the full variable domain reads EPEVTQTPSHQVTQMGQEVILRCVPISNHLYFYWYRQILGQKVEFLVSFYNNEISEKSEIFDDQFSVERPDGSNFTLKIRSTKLEDSAMYFCASSGGTGIDDEQYFGPGTRLTVT.

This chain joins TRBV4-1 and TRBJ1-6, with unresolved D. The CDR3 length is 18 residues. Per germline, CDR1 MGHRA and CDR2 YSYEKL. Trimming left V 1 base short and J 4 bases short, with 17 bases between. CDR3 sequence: CASSQVLVGWSYNSPLHF. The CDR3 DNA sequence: TGCGCCAGCAGCCAAGTGTTAGTAGGGTGGAGTTATAATTCACCCCTCCACTTT.

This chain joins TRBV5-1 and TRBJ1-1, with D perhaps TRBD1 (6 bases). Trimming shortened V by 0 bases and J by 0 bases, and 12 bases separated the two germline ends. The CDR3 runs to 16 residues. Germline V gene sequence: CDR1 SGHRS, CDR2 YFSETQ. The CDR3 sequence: CASSLDRVGMNTEAFF. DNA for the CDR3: TGCGCCAGCAGCTTGGACAGGGTAGGCATGAACACTGAAGCTTTCTTT.

CDR3 region: CASSVAEGNNYGYTF. The DNA of the CDR3 is TGTGCCAGCAGCGTGGCGGAGGGTAATAACTATGGCTACACCTTC. The rearrangement joins TRBV5-6 to TRBJ1-2; D not resolved. Germline loops: CDR1 SGHDT, CDR2 YYEEEE. With 4 bases removed from V and 1 base from J, the gap between germline ends came to 14 bases. The CDR3 length is 15 residues. Complete variable domain (other parts from reference TRBV5-6 and TRBJ1-2): DAGVTQSPTHLIKTRGQQVTLRCSPKSGHDTVSWYQQALGQGPQFIFQYYEEEERQRGNFPDRFSGHQFPNYSSELNVNALLLGDSALYLCASSVAEGNNYGYTFGSGTRLTVV.

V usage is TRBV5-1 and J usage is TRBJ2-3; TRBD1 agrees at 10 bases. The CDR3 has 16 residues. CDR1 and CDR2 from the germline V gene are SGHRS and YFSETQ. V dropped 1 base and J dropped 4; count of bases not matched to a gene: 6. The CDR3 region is CASSLFRDRGPDTQYF. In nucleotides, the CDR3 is TGCGCCAGCAGCTTGTTCCGGGACAGGGGACCAGATACGCAGTATTTT. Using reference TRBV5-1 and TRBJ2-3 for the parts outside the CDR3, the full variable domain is KAGVTQTPRYLIKTRGQQVTLSCSPISGHRSVSWYQQTPGQGLQFLFEYFSETQRNKGNFPGRFSGRQFSNSRSEMNVSTLELGDSALYLCASSLFRDRGPDTQYFGPGTRLTVL.

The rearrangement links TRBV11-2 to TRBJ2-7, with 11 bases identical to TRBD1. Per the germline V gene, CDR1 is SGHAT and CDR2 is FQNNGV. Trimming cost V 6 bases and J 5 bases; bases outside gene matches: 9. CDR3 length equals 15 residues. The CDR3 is CASSSLGQGANEQYF. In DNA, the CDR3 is TGTGCCAGCAGTTCACTAGGACAGGGGGCTAACGAGCAGTACTTC. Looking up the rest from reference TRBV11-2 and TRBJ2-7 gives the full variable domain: EAGVAQSPRYKIIEKRQSVAFWCNPISGHATLYWYQQILGQGPKLLIQFQNNGVVDDSQLPKDRFSAERLKGVDSTLKIQPAKLEDSAVYLCASSSLGQGANEQYFGPGTRLTVT.

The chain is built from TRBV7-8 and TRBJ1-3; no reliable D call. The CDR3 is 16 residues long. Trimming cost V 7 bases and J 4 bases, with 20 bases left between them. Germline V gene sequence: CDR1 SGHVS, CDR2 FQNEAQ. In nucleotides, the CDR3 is TGTGCCAGCACCCCCGCCCCCGACTCGCGGGGAAACACCATATATTTT. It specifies CASTPAPDSRGNTIYF.

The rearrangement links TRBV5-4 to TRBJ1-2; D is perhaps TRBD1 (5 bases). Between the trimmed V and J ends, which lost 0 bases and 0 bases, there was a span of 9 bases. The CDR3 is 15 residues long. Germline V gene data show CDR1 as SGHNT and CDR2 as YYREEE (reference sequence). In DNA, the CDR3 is TGTGCCAGCAGCTTGGGTACAGGTACTAACTATGGCTACACCTTC. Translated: CASSLGTGTNYGYTF.

The CDR3 reads CASSEDGYNEQFF. The DNA for the CDR3 is TGTGCCAGCAGCGAGGACGGGTACAATGAGCAGTTCTTC. The genes are TRBV12-3 or TRBV12-4 and TRBJ2-1, with unresolved D. V lost 6 bases and J lost 4, with 10 bases in between. The CDR3 runs 13 residues.

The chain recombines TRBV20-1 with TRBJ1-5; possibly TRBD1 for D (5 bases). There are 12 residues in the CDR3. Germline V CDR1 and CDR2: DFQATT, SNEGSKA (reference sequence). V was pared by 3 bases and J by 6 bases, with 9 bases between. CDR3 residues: CSASRGFQPQHF. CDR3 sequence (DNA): TGCAGTGCTAGTCGGGGGTTTCAGCCCCAGCATTTT.

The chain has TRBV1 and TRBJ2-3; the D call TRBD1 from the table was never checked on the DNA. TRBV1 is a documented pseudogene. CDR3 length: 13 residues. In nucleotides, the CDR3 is TGCACCAGCAGCCCGTCAGGCACAGATACGCAGTATTTT. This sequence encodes CTSSPSGTDTQYF.

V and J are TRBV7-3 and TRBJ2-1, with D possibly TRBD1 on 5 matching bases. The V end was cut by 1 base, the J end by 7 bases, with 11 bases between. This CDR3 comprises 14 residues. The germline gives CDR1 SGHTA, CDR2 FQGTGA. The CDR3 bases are TGTGCCAGCAGCTTAAGGCGGTCAGGGAATGAGCAGTTCTTC. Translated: CASSLRRSGNEQFF.

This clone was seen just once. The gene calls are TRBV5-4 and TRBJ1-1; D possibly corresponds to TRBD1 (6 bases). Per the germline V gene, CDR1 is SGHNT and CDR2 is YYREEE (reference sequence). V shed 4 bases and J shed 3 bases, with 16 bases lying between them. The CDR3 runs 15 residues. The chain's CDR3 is CASSRGQAGYTEAFF. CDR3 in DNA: TGTGCCAGCAGCCGGGGGCAGGCGGGGTACACTGAAGCTTTCTTT. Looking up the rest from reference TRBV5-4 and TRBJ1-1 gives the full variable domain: ETGVTQSPTHLIKTRGQQVTLRCSSQSGHNTVSWYQQALGQGPQFIFQYYREEENGRGNFPPRFSGLQFPNYSSELNVNALELDDSALYLCASSRGQAGYTEAFFGQGTRLTVV.

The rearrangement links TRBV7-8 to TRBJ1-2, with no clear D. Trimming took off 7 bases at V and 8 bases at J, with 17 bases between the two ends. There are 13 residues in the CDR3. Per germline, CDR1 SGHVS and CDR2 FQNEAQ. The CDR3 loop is CASNPGPGPGYTF. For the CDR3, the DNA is TGTGCCAGCAACCCCGGTCCTGGTCCGGGCTACACCTTC. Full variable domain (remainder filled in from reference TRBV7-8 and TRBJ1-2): GAGVSQSPRYKVAKRGQDVALRCDPISGHVSLFWYQQALGQGPEFLTYFQNEAQLDKSGLPSDRFFAERPEGSVSTLKIQRTQQEDSAVYLCASNPGPGPGYTFGSGTRLTVV.

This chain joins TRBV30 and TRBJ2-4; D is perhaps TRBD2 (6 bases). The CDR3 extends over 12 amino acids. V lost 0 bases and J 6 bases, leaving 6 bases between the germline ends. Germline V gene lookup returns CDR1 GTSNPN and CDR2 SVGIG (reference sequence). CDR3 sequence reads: CAWSVLANIQYF. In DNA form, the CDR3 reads TGTGCCTGGAGTGTACTAGCAAACATTCAGTACTTC.

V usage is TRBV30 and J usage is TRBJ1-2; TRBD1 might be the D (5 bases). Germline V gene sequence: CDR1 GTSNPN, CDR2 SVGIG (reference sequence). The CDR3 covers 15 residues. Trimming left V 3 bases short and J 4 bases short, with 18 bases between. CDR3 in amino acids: CAWRPRRGAGYGYTF. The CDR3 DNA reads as TGTGCCTGGAGACCTCGACGGGGCGCCGGCTATGGCTACACCTTC.

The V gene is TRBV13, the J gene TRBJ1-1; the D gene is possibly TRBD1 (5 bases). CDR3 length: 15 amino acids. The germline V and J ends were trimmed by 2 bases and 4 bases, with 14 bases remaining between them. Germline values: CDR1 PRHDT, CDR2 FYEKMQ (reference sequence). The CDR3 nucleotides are TGTGCCAGCAGCTTATATGGGAGTGGGGGCACTGAAGCTTTCTTT. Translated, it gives CASSLYGSGGTEAFF. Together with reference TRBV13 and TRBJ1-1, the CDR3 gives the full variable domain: AAGVIQSPRHLIKEKRETATLKCYPIPRHDTVYWYQQGPGQDPQFLISFYEKMQSDKGSIPDRFSAQQFSDYHSELNMSSLELGDSALYFCASSLYGSGGTEAFFGQGTRLTVV.

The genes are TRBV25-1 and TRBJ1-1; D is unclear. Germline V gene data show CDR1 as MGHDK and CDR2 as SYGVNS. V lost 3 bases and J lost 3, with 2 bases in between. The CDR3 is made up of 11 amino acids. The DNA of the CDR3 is TGTGCCAGCAGTGATCACACTGAAGCTTTCTTT. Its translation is CASSDHTEAFF.

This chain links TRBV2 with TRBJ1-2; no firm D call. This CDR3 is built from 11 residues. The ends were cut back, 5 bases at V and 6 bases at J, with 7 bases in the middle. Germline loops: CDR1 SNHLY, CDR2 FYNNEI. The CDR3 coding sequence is TGTGCCAGCAGTATCCGGGATGGCTACACCTTC. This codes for CASSIRDGYTF.

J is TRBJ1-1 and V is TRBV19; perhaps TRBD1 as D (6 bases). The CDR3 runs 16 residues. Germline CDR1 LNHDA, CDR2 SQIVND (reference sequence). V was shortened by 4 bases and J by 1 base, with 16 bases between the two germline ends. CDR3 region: CASSTSGGGPNTEAFF. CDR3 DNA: TGTGCCAGTAGTACCTCCGGGGGGGGCCCGAACACTGAAGCTTTCTTT.

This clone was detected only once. CDR3 sequence (DNA): TGTGCTAGTGGTGAGGGGGCCAACTACGAGCAGTACTTC. Translated: CASGEGANYEQYF. This rearrangement joins TRBV12-5 to TRBJ2-7; 7 bases map to TRBD1. There are 13 residues in the CDR3. From germline, CDR1 is LGHNT and CDR2 FRNRAP. V was pared by 5 bases and J by 3 bases, with 4 bases of the junction left unmatched.

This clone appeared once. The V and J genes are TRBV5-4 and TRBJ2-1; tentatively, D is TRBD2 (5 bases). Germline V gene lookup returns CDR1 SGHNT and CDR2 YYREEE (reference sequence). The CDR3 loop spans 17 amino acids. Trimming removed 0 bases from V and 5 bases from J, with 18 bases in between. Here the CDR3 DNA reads TGTGCCAGCAGCTTGGAGGCGGGTAGAAGGGAGCACAATGAGCAGTTCTTC. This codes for CASSLEAGRREHNEQFF.

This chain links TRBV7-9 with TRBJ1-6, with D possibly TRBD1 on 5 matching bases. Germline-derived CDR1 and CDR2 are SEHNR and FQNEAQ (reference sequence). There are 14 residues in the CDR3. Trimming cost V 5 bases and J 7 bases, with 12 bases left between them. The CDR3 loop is CASSQGHPNSPLHF. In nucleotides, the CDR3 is TGTGCCAGCAGCCAAGGACACCCCAATTCACCCCTCCACTTT.

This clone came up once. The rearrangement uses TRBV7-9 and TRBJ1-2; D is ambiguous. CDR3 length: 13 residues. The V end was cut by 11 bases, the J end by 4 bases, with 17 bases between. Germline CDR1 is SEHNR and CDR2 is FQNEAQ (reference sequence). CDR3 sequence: CASQAPLGYGYTF. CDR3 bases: TGTGCCTCGCAGGCGCCACTTGGCTATGGCTACACCTTC. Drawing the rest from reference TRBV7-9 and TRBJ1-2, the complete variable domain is DTGVSQNPRHKITKRGQNVTFRCDPISEHNRLYWYRQTLGQGPEFLTYFQNEAQLEKSRLLSDRFSAERPKGSFSTLEIQRTEQGDSAMYLCASQAPLGYGYTFGSGTRLTVV.

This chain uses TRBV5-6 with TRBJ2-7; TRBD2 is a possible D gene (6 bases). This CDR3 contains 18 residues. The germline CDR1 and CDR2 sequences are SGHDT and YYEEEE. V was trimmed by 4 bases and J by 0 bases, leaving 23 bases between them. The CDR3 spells CASSQGLRTDLSSYEQYF. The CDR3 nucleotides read TGTGCCAGCAGCCAGGGACTCCGGACTGATCTAAGCTCCTACGAGCAGTACTTC.

The CDR3 nucleotides read TGTGCCAGCAGCTTAAACCAGGGTCCCTACGAGCAGTACTTC. It codes for CASSLNQGPYEQYF. The chain uses TRBV11-2 and TRBJ2-7; tentatively, D is TRBD1 (5 bases). V was shortened by 2 bases and J by 2 bases, with 10 bases between the two germline ends. Germline V CDR1 and CDR2: SGHAT, FQNNGV. The CDR3 loop spans 14 amino acids.

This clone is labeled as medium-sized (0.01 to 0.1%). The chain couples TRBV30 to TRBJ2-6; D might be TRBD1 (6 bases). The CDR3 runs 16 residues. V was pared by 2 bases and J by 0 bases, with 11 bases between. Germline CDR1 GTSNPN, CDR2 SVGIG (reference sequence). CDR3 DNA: TGTGCCTGGAGTACAACACAGGGCTCTGGGGCCAACGTCCTGACTTTC. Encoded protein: CAWSTTQGSGANVLTF.